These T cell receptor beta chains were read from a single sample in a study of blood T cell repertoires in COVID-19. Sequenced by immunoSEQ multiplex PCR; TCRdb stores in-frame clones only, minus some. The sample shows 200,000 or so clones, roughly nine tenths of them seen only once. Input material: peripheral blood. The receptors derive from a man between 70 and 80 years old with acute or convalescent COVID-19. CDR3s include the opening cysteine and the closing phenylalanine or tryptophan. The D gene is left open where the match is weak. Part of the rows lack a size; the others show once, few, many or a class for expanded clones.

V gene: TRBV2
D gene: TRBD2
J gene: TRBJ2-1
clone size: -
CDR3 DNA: TGTGCCAGCAGTAGAGGACTAGCGGGAGAGCAGTTCTTC
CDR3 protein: CASSRGLAGEQFF

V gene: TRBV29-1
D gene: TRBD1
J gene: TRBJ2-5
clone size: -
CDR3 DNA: TGCAGCGCCCGGGACAGTGAAGAGACCCAGTACTTC
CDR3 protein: CSARDSEETQYF

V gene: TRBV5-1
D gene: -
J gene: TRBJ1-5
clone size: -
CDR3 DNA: TGCGCCAGCAGCTTGGATGGAGGGACCAATCAGCCCCAGCATTTT
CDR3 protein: CASSLDGGTNQPQHF

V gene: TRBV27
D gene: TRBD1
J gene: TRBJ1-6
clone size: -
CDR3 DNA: TGTGCCAGCAGGGGACGAGGACAGGCGTATAATTCACCCCTCCACTTT
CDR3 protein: CASRGRGQAYNSPLHF

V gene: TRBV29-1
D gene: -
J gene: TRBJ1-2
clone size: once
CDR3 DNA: TGCAGCGTTGAAGATCCAGAGGACTATGGCTACACCTTC
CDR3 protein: CSVEDPEDYGYTF

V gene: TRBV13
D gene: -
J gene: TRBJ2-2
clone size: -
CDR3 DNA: TGTGCCAGCAGCTTAGTATCCACCGGGGAGCTGTTTTTT
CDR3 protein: CASSLVSTGELFF

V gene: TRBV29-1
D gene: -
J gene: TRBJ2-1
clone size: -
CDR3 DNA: TGCAGCGTTACTCGACAGGTCTCCTACAATGAGCAGTTCTTC
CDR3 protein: CSVTRQVSYNEQFF

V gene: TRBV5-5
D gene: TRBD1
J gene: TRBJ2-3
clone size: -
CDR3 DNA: TGTGCCAGCAGCTTGGCCTCGGACAGGGGGCAAGCAGATACGCAGTATTTT
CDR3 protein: CASSLASDRGQADTQYF

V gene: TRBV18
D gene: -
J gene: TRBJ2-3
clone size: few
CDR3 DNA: TGTGCCAGCTGGGGGGGCACAGATACGCAGTATTTT
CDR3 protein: CASWGGTDTQYF

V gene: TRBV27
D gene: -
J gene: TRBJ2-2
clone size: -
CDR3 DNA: TGTGCCAGCAGTTTATGGCAGGGGACCGGGGAGCTGTTTTTT
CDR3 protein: CASSLWQGTGELFF

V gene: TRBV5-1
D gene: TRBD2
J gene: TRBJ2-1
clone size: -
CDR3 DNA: TGCGCCAGCAGCTTCGGGACTAGCTACAAAGGGAGGGATGAGCAGTTCTTC
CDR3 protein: CASSFGTSYKGRDEQFF

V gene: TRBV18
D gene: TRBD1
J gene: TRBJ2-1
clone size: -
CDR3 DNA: TGTGCCAGCTCACCACAGGGGGCGTCCTACAATGAGCAGTTCTTC
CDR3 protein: CASSPQGASYNEQFF

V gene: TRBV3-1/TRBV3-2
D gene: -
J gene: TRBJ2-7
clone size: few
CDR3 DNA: TGTGCCAGCGGGGCAGGGGTGTCCTACGAGCAGTACTTC
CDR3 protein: CASGAGVSYEQYF

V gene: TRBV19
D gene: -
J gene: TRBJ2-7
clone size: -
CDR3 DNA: TGTGCCACCTCGGACGGACTCTACGAGCAGTACTTC
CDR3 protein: CATSDGLYEQYF

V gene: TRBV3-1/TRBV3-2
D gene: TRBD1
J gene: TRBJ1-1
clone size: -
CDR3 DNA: TGTGCCAGCAGCCTAATAGGCAGGGGGGCTTTCTTT
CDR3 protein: CASSLIGRGAFF

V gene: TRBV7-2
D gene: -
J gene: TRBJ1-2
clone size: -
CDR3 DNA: TGTGCCAGCAGCTCCCTCAGGGTACACACCTTC
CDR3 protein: CASSSLRVHTF

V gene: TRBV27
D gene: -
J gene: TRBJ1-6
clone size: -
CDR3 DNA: TGTGCCAGCAGCCCCACCTGGGGGGAGGTTGGAGATTCACCCCTCCACTTT
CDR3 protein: CASSPTWGEVGDSPLHF

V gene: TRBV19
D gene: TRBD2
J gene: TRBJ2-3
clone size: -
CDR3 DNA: TGTGCCAGTAGGGCTAGCGGGAGTCGGACAGATACGCAGTATTTT
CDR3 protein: CASRASGSRTDTQYF

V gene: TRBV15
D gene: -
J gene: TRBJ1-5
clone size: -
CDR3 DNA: TGTGCCACCAGCGTCCAGGGTTCCCAGCCCCAGCATTTT
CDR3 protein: CATSVQGSQPQHF

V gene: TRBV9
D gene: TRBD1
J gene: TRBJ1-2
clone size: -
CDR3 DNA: TGTGCCAGCAGCGTAGCAGGGGGCTATGGCTACACCTTC
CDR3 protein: CASSVAGGYGYTF

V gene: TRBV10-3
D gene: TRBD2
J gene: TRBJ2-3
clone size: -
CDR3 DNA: TGTGCCATCAGTGGGGGACTAGCGGGAAGCACAGATACGCAGTATTTT
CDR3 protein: CAISGGLAGSTDTQYF

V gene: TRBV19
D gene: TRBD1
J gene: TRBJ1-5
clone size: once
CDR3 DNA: TGTGCCAGTTCAAACAGGGGGCAGAGCAATCAGCCCCAGCATTTT
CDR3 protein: CASSNRGQSNQPQHF

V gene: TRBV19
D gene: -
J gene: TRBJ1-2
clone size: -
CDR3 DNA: TGTGCCAGTAGTATTAAGCTTAACTATGGCTACACCTTC
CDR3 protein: CASSIKLNYGYTF

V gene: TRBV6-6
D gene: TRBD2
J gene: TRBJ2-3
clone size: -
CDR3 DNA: TGTGCCAGCTGGGCTAGCGGTGGTACGGATACGCAGTATTTT
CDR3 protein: CASWASGGTDTQYF

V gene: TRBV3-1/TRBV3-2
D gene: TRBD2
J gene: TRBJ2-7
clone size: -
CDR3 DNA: TGTGCCAGCAGCTATCAAGCGGGGCCGGGCGAGCAGTACTTC
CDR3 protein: CASSYQAGPGEQYF

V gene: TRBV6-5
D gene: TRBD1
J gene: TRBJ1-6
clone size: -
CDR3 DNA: TGTGCCAGCAGTTACAATGGGGACAGGGGTTCACCCCTCCACTTT
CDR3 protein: CASSYNGDRGSPLHF

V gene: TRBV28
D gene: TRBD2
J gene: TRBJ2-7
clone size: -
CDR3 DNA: TGTGCCACTAGCGGGAGCTACGAGCAGTACTTC
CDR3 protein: CATSGSYEQYF

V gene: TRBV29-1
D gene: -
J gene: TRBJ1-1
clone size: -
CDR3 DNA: TGCAGCGTTAGAAACAGGGCGGAGAACACTGAAGCTTTCTTT
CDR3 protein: CSVRNRAENTEAFF

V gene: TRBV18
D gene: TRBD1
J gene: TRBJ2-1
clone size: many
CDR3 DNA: TGTGCCAGCTCGGGACAGGGTAATGAGCAGTTCTTC
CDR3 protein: CASSGQGNEQFF

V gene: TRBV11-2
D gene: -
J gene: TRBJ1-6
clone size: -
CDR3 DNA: TGTGCCAGCAGCCTGATCTGGGGGGTTAATTCACCCCTCCACTTT
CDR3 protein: CASSLIWGVNSPLHF

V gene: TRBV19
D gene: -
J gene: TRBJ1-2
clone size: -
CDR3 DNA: TGTGCCAGTAGTAGGACAAGCAACTATGGCTACACCTTC
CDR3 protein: CASSRTSNYGYTF

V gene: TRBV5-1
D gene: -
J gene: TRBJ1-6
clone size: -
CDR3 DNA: TGCGCCAGCAGCTTGGAGGGACTGAATAATTCACCCCTCCACTTT
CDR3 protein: CASSLEGLNNSPLHF

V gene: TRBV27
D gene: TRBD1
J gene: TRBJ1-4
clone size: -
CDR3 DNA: TGTGCCAGCAGTCGACAGGGCTGGAATGAAAAACTGTTTTTT
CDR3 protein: CASSRQGWNEKLFF

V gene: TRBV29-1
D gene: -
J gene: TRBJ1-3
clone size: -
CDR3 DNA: TGCAGCGTTGAACAGGGGAACACCATATATTTT
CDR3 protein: CSVEQGNTIYF

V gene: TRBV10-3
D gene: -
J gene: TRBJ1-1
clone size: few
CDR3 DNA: TGTGCCATCAGTGGTCAGGGGTACACTGAAGCTTTCTTT
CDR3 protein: CAISGQGYTEAFF

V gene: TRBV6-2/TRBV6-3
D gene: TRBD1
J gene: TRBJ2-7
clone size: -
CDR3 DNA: TGTGCCAGCACCCCCCGGACAGGGGGCCCTTACGAGCAGTACTTC
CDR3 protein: CASTPRTGGPYEQYF

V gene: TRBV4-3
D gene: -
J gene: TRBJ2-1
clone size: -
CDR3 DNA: TGCGCCAGCAGCCGTGGAGGGCTTGGGCAGCGAAACAATGAGCAGTTCTTC
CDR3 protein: CASSRGGLGQRNNEQFF

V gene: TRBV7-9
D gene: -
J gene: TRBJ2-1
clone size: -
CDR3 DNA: TGTGCCAGCAGCCGAGAGGGTAACAATGAGCAGTTCTTC
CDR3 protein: CASSREGNNEQFF

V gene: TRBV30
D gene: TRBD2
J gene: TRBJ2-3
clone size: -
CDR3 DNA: TGTGCCTGGAGTGGGCGGGAGTTCGCAGATACGCAGTATTTT
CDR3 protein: CAWSGREFADTQYF

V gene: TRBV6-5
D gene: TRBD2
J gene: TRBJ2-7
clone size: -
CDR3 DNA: TGTGCCAGCAGTTCCCGGACTAGCGCCTACGAGCAGTACTTC
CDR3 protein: CASSSRTSAYEQYF

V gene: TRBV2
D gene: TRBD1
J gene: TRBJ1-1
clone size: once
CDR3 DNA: TGTGCCAGCAGTAGGCAGGGGGCGTCTGACACTGAAGCTTTCTTT
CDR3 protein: CASSRQGASDTEAFF